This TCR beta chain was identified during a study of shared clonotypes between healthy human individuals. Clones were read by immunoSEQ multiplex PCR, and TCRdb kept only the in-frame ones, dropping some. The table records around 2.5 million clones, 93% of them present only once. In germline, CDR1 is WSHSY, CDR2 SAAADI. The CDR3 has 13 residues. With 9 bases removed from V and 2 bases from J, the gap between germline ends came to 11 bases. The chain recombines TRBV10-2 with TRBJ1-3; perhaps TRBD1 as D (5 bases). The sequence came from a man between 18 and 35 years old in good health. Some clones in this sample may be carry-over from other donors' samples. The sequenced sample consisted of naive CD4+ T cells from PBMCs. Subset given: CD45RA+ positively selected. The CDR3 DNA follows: TGCGCCAGTTCGGGGGACGCTGGAAACACCATATATTTT. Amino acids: CASSGDAGNTIYF.